The next 30 T cell receptor beta chains were all read from a single sample in a study of metastatic and nonmetastatic thyroid tumors. Before thyroid surgery, none of the patients had received any treatment. TCRdb reanalyzed the PCR reads with MiXCR. The table records tens of thousands of clones, around 28% of them present only once. The source material was blood. The receptors come from a male donor with papillary thyroid cancer or a benign thyroid nodule (not recorded which). Some clones in this sample may be carry-over from other donors' samples.

The table lists this clone with many counts. V usage is TRBV20-1 and J usage is TRBJ2-1; D call uncertain. The V and J ends lost 6 bases and 8 bases respectively, with 14 bases between them. This CDR3 has 12 residues. Per the germline V gene, CDR1 is DFQATT and CDR2 is SNEGSKA (reference sequence). The CDR3 sequence is CSAEMVGDEQFF. The CDR3 DNA is TGCAGTGCGGAAATGGTAGGTGATGAGCAGTTCTTC.

In its sample, this clone is medium-sized. The CDR3 region is CASSEQGVPGNTIYF. Here the CDR3 DNA reads TGTGCCAGCAGTGAGCAGGGGGTGCCTGGAAACACCATATATTTT. This chain uses TRBV2 with TRBJ1-3; 7 bases line up with TRBD1. Germline V gene data show CDR1 as SNHLY and CDR2 as FYNNEI. The junction had 4 bases not matched to a gene; V was cut back by 3 bases and J by 2 bases. This CDR3 has 15 residues.

The sample holds many counts of this clone. It may be a read error: a sequence one base away is much more abundant. This chain uses TRBV10-3 with TRBJ2-3; D unclear. The CDR3 runs to 12 residues. The germline gives CDR1 ENHRY, CDR2 SYGVKD. Trimming left V 7 bases short and J 3 bases short, with 8 bases between. This CDR3 reads CAIIAQTDTQYF. CDR3 nucleotide sequence: TGTGCCATCATCGCCCAGACAGATACGCAGTATTTT.

This clone was counted only a few times. A junction end diverges from the germline sequence, so it may reflect a read error. This rearrangement joins TRBV6-1 to TRBJ2-5; D is possibly TRBD1 or TRBD2 (5 bases each). The CDR3 has 14 residues. Germline CDR1 reads MNHNS; CDR2 reads SASEGT. CDR3 in DNA: TGTGCCAGCACCCTAGACCCCTTGGGGGAGACCAAGTACTTC. Amino acids: CASTLDPLGETKYF.

This clone appeared many times. This chain uses TRBV2 with TRBJ1-6; TRBD1 matches at 7 bases. Germline V CDR1 and CDR2: SNHLY, FYNNEI. CDR3 length: 16 amino acids. V lost 9 bases, J lost 8 bases, and 16 bases stayed unmatched. The CDR3 region is CARAQTTGPRDSPLHF. Written as DNA, the CDR3 is TGTGCCAGGGCTCAAACGACAGGGCCACGGGATTCACCCCTCCACTTT.

This clone was picked up many times. This chain uses TRBV19 with TRBJ1-1, with D unclear. CDR3 length: 17 amino acids. Looked up from germline, CDR1 is LNHDA and CDR2 is SQIVND (reference sequence). Trimming left V 7 bases short and J 7 bases short, with 28 bases between. The CDR3 region has the DNA TGTGCCAGTACCCCGACGGGTCGACCCCTTTCAGGAATTGAAGCTTTCTTT. Translated, it gives CASTPTGRPLSGIEAFF.

Details on this clone: This CDR3 is missing its conserved last phenylalanine or tryptophan, likely due to a read error. The DNA is left out, because the CDR3 cannot be placed on it with certainty; the CDR3 is given as TCRdb lists it. V gene TRBV27 combines with J gene TRBJ1-2; TRBD1, the table's D call, was not compared with the DNA. Germline V gives CDR1 MNHEY, CDR2 SMNVEV (reference sequence). The CDR3 is 13 residues long, ends included. CDR3 region: CASSQQGAGGCTL.

Many counts were recorded for this clone. CDR3 residues: CASSPIQSPQETQYF. DNA for the CDR3: TGTGCCAGCTCACCTATACAGTCCCCTCAAGAGACCCAGTACTTC. The chain employs TRBV18 and TRBJ2-5; no definite D call. The CDR3 length is 15 residues. In germline, CDR1 is KGHSH, CDR2 LQKENI. V lost 3 bases and J lost 2, with 13 bases in between.

This clone was recorded many times. The CDR3 spells CAAHGGTSNEKLFF. The CDR3 nucleotides are TGTGCCGCCCATGGGGGGACGTCTAATGAAAAACTGTTTTTT. The chain recombines TRBV19 with TRBJ1-4, with a weak D call TRBD1 (5 bases). Trimming shortened V by 11 bases and J by 3 bases, and 16 bases separated the two germline ends. CDR3 length equals 14 residues. CDR1 and CDR2 (germline): LNHDA, SQIVND (reference sequence).

DNA of the CDR3: TGTGCCAGCAGCACCATTTGCGGGAGGGGCAGGGAGCAGTTCTTC. Protein sequence: CASSTICGRGREQFF. V is TRBV11-2 and J is TRBJ2-1; TRBD2 agrees at 9 bases. CDR1 and CDR2 from the germline V gene are SGHAT and FQNNGV. V gave up 5 bases and J gave up 10 bases; unmatched junction bases: 12. The CDR3 has 15 residues.

This clone was observed many times. V usage is TRBV25-1 and J usage is TRBJ2-7; D is uncertain. V was cut by 2 bases and J by 6 bases, with 14 bases left in between. Germline assignment: CDR1 MGHDK and CDR2 SYGVNS. The CDR3 contains 14 residues. The CDR3 sequence is CASSESGPWAEQYF. CDR3 sequence (DNA): TGTGCCAGCAGTGAAAGTGGACCTTGGGCCGAGCAGTACTTC.

This clone was seen repeatedly, ten times or more. The rearrangement uses TRBV28 and TRBJ2-1; D is possibly TRBD1 (5 bases). Germline V lookup: CDR1 MDHEN, CDR2 SYDVKM. This CDR3 spans 12 amino acids. The germline V and J ends were trimmed by 4 bases and 6 bases, with 7 bases remaining between them. In DNA form, the CDR3 reads TGTGCCAGCAGTTCCAGGGTCAATGAGCAGTTCTTC. Translation: CASSSRVNEQFF.

This clone was seen repeatedly, ten times or more. The chain has TRBV3-1 and TRBJ2-7; D gene ambiguous. This CDR3 comprises 12 residues. Trimming removed 0 bases at V and 7 bases at J, with 7 bases between. Germline CDR1 is LGHDT and CDR2 is YNNKEL (reference sequence). The CDR3 loop reads CASSQDVSEQYF. The CDR3 DNA sequence: TGTGCCAGCAGCCAAGATGTAAGTGAGCAGTACTTC.

This clone was seen many times. The chain joins TRBV6-1 to TRBJ2-5; 15 bases are shared with TRBD2. The trim removed 5 bases at V and 2 bases at J, leaving 9 bases unmatched. The CDR3 is made up of 18 amino acids. The germline V gene encodes CDR1 MNHNS and CDR2 SASEGT. This chain's CDR3 is CASSFGLAGGGVQETQYF. CDR3 DNA: TGTGCCAGCAGTTTCGGACTAGCGGGAGGGGGAGTACAAGAGACCCAGTACTTC.

This clone was counted many times. The chain employs TRBV7-9 and TRBJ2-1; 10 bases agree with TRBD2. The CDR3 runs to 15 residues. Germline trimming cut 1 base from V and 9 bases from J; bases unmatched to any gene: 6. Germline V lookup: CDR1 SEHNR, CDR2 FQNEAQ (reference sequence). Written as DNA, the CDR3 is TGTGCCAGCAGCTTAGATAGCGGGAGGAGGGGTGAGCAGTTCTTC. It translates to CASSLDSGRRGEQFF.

This clone appeared many times. The chain is built from TRBV3-1 and TRBJ2-4, with D perhaps matching TRBD2 (5 bases). V shed 0 bases and J shed 10 bases, with 10 bases lying between them. CDR3 size: 13 residues. Per germline, CDR1 LGHDT and CDR2 YNNKEL (reference sequence). The CDR3, as DNA: TGTGCCAGCAGCCAAGATGAGCGAGGGATTCAGTACTTC. Translated: CASSQDERGIQYF.

Comments on this clone: A read error is possible here, since a much larger clone lies one base away. This chain joins TRBV28 and TRBJ2-7; D possibly corresponds to TRBD2 (6 bases). The CDR3 totals 15 residues. Trimming cost V 2 bases and J 4 bases, with 15 bases left between them. The germline gives CDR1 MDHEN, CDR2 SYDVKM. CDR3 sequence (DNA): TGTGCCAGCAGTTTAGGGAGTGGGGGGTCTTACGAGCAGTACTTC. Its protein is CASSLGSGGSYEQYF.

By share of the sample, this clone is medium-sized. The same CDR3 also results from other DNA sequences found in this sample. The rearrangement links TRBV2 to TRBJ2-7; TRBD2 is a possible D gene (6 bases). Germline lookup yields CDR1 SNHLY and CDR2 FYNNEI. The CDR3 length is 13 residues. V shed 3 bases and J shed 7 bases, with 13 bases lying between them. The DNA for the CDR3 is TGTGCCAGCAGTGATGGAGGGCGGCGGGAGCAGTACTTC. It yields the protein CASSDGGRREQYF.

This clone has at least ten counts. This rearrangement joins TRBV13 to TRBJ1-1; D is unclear. CDR3 length equals 14 residues. V dropped 5 bases and J dropped 0 bases, with 10 bases sitting between them. Germline CDR1 PRHDT, CDR2 FYEKMQ (reference sequence). The CDR3 sequence is CASSPPAVNTEAFF. CDR3 bases: TGTGCCAGCAGCCCCCCGGCCGTGAACACTGAAGCTTTCTTT.

This chain connects TRBV28 to TRBJ2-7; D may match TRBD1 or TRBD2 (5 bases each). Germline V lookup: CDR1 MDHEN, CDR2 SYDVKM. This CDR3 comprises 14 residues. The V end lost 10 bases, the J end lost 0 bases, and 16 bases lay between the germline ends. In nucleotides, the CDR3 is TGTGCCATTCGTTTTGGGGGAATCTCCTACGAGCAGTACTTC. Its translation is CAIRFGGISYEQYF.

The J gene is TRBJ2-7, the V gene TRBV5-1, with D hard to call. Germline CDR1 is SGHRS and CDR2 is YFSETQ. Trimming took off 0 bases at V and 6 bases at J, with 4 bases between the two ends. The CDR3 extends over 11 amino acids. CDR3 sequence (DNA): TGCGCCAGCAGCTTGGGGCTCGAGCAGTACTTC. Protein product: CASSLGLEQYF.

This clone was detected many times. The V call is TRBV4-1, the J call TRBJ2-7; D could derive from TRBD1 or TRBD2 (5 bases each). The CDR3 extends over 14 amino acids. Between the trimmed V and J ends, which lost 5 bases and 3 bases, there was a span of 14 bases. CDR1 MGHRA and CDR2 YSYEKL come from the germline V gene. This chain's CDR3 is CASSNRDGDYEQYF. CDR3 DNA sequence: TGCGCCAGCAGCAATCGGGACGGGGACTACGAGCAGTACTTC.

Concerning this clone itself: A junction end diverges from the germline sequence, so it may reflect a read error. The sample holds other DNA sequences that translate to the same CDR3. The chain recombines TRBV12-3 or TRBV12-4 with TRBJ2-2, with D tentatively TRBD1 or TRBD2 (5 bases each). The CDR3 has 15 residues. The CDR3 region is CASTTGTGIRGELFF. In nucleotides, the CDR3 is TGTGCCAGCACCACCGGTACTGGCATTAGAGGGGAGCTGTTTTTC.

The CDR3 spells CASSPRGRGVTGELFF. In nucleotides, the CDR3 is TGTGCCAGCAGCCCCAGGGGCCGTGGGGTCACCGGGGAGCTGTTTTTT. This chain joins TRBV11-2 and TRBJ2-2; tentatively, D is TRBD1 (6 bases). Germline V gene data show CDR1 as SGHAT and CDR2 as FQNNGV. The CDR3 consists of 16 residues. V was cut by 5 bases and J by 4 bases, with 17 bases left in between.

This rearrangement joins TRBV12-3 or TRBV12-4 to TRBJ1-2, with TRBD1 matching over 10 bases. CDR3 length: 12 amino acids. The ends lost 10 bases at V and 8 bases at J; junction bases unmatched: 7. The CDR3 DNA sequence: TGTGCCAACGGACAGGGGGGAGGCGGCTACACCTTC. Protein product: CANGQGGGGYTF.

Only a few counts were recorded for this clone. A junction boundary mismatches the germline segment, possibly from a read error. The genes are TRBV6-1 and TRBJ2-7; tentative D call: TRBD1 (5 bases). The germline V gene has CDR1 MNHNS and CDR2 SASEGT. This CDR3 spans 16 amino acids. The CDR3 nucleotides are TGTGCCAGCAGTCGCTCCGGTACAGGTTACACCTACGATCAGTACTTC. Protein: CASSRSGTGYTYDQYF.

Only a few counts were recorded for this clone. A read error may be the cause here, since a much bigger clone is one base away. J is TRBJ1-2 and V is TRBV5-4; 7 bases line up with TRBD1. Unmatched junction bases numbered 5, after V lost 3 bases and J lost 6 bases. CDR1 and CDR2 (germline): SGHNT, YYREEE (reference sequence). The CDR3 extends over 13 amino acids. The CDR3 bases are TGTGCCAGCAGCTCAGGGGGGGTAGATGGCTACACCTTC. Encoded protein: CASSSGGVDGYTF.

At least ten counts were recorded for this clone. At the DNA level, this CDR3 is encoded by other sequences in the same sample as well. The chain joins TRBV4-2 to TRBJ2-2; TRBD2 agrees at 8 bases. The trim removed 1 base at V and 3 bases at J, leaving 7 bases unmatched. Germline V gives CDR1 LGHNA, CDR2 YNFKEQ. The CDR3 sequence is 17 residues long. The CDR3 here is CASSQGSAGGDTGELFF. Written as DNA, the CDR3 is TGTGCCAGCAGCCAAGGGTCGGCGGGAGGCGACACCGGGGAGCTGTTTTTT.

A remark on this clone: This may be a read error: a much more frequent sequence differs by one nucleotide. V is TRBV7-6 and J is TRBJ2-3, with 11 bases identical to TRBD2. The CDR3 sequence is 16 residues long. Per the germline V gene, CDR1 is SGHVS and CDR2 is FNYEAQ. Here the CDR3 DNA reads TGTGTCAGCAGCCGTTGGACTAGCGGGCAACGCGATGCTCAGTATTTT. Protein product: CVSSRWTSGQRDAQYF.

The sample holds many counts of this clone. The rearrangement links TRBV5-6 to TRBJ2-1; 11 bases are shared with TRBD2. CDR3 length equals 16 residues. CDR1 and CDR2 from the germline V gene are SGHDT and YYEEEE. V shed 4 bases and J 8 bases; nucleotides not matched to a gene: 11. This CDR3 reads CASSTLTSGRNDEQFF. Written as DNA, the CDR3 is TGTGCCAGCAGCACCCTCACTAGCGGGAGAAATGATGAGCAGTTCTTC.